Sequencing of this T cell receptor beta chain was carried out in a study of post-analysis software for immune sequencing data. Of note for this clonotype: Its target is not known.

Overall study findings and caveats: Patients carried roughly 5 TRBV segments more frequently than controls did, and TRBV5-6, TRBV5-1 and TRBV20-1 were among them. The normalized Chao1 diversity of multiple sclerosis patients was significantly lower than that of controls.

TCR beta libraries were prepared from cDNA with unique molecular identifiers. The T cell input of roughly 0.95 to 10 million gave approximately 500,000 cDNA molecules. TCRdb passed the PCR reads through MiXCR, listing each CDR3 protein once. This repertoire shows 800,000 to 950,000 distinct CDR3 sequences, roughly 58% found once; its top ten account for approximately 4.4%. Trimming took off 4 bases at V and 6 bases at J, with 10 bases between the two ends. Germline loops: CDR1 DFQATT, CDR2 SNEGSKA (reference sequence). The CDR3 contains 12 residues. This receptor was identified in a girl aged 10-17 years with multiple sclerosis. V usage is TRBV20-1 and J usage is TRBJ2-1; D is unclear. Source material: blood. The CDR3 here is CSANPSTNEQFF. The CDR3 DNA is TGCAGTGCTAACCCCTCCACCAATGAGCAGTTCTTC.